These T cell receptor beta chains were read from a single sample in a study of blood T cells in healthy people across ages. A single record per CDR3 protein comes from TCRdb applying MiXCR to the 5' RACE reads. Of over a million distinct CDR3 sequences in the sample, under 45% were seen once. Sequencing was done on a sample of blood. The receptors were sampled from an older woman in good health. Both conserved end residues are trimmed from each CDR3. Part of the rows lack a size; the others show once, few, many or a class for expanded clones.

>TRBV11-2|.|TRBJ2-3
ASSPPSGRGAATQY
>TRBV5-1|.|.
ASGGRGPTRETQY
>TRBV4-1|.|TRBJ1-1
ASSLGQGARNTEAF
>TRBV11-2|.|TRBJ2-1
ASSPSAGLAGGPRSEQF
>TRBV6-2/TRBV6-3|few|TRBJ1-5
ASTRGQYSNQPQH
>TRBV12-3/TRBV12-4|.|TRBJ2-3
ASTLTDSTDTQY
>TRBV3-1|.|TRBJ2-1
ASSQGLPGGRYNEQF
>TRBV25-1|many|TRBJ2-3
ASSYSPKGDTQY
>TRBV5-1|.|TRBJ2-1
ASSLRPSGSVNEQF
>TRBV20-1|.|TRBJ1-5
SASTGRTNQPQH
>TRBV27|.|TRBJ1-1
ASSLGPDLNTEAF
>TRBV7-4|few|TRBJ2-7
ASTSSGRFSYEQY
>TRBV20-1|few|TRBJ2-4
SATTRQGLAKNIQY
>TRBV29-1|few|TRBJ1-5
SVEQGGGQPQH
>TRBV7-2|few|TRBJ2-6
ASSLGGGGGANVLT
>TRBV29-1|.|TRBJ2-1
SVRLGIHNEQF
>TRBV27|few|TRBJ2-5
ASSLPGFGQTQY
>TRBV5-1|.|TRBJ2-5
ASSLAKTGGPETQY
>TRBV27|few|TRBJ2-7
ASSSLDSLYEQY
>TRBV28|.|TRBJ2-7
ASSFFGQGVSYEQY
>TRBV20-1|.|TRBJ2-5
SARALTRGVRETQY
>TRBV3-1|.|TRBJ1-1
ASRQRTGGDTEAF
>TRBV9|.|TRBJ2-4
ASSVDAIAKNIQY
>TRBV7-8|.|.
ASTSSGFGEQY
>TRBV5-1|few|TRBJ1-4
ASSWDRGEKLF
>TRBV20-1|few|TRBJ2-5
SASPASGRAKTQY